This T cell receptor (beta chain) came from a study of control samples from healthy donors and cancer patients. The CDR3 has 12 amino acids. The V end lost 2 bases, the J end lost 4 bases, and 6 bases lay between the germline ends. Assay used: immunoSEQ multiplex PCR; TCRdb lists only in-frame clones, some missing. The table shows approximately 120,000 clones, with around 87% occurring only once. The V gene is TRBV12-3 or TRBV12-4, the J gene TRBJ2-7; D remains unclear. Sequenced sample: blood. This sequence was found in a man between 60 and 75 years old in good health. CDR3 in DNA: TGTGCCAGCAGTTTAAAAGGGTACGAGCAGTACTTC. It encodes CASSLKGYEQYF.